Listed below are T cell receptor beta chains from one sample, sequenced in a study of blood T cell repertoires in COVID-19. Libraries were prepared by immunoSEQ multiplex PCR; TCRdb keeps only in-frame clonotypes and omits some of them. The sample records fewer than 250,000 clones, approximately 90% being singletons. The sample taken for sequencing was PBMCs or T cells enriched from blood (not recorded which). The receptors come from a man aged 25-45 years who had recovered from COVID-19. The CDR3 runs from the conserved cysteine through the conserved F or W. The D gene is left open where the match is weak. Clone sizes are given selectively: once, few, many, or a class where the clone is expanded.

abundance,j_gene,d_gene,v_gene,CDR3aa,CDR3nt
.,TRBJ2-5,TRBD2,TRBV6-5,CASRRSGGAAETQYF,TGTGCCAGCAGACGTAGCGGGGGGGCGGCTGAGACCCAGTACTTC
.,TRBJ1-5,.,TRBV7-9,CASSLGGRGSNQPQHF,TGTGCCAGCAGCTTAGGGGGTAGAGGGAGCAATCAGCCCCAGCATTTT
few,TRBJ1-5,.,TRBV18,CASSLRGGVGDQPQHF,TGTGCCAGCTCACTAAGGGGAGGGGTAGGCGATCAGCCCCAGCATTTT
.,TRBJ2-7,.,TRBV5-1,CASSLEGKPYEQYF,TGCGCCAGCAGCTTGGAGGGGAAACCCTACGAGCAGTACTTC
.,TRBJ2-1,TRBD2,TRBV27,CATRSGLAGGAQFF,TGTGCCACCCGATCGGGACTAGCGGGAGGAGCGCAGTTCTTC
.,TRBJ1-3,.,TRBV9,CASSVAGSSGNTIYF,TGTGCCAGCAGCGTAGCAGGCAGCTCTGGAAACACCATATATTTT
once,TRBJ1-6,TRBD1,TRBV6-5,CASSRGQGAPLHF,TGTGCCAGCAGTAGGGGACAGGGGGCACCCCTCCACTTT
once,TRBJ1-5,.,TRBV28,CASSLLGGGNQPQHF,TGTGCCAGCAGTTTATTAGGGGGGGGCAATCAGCCCCAGCATTTT
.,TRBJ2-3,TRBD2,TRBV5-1,CASTPGTSGTDTQYF,TGCGCCAGCACCCCTGGGACTAGCGGCACAGATACGCAGTATTTT
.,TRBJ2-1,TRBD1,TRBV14,CASSQEGGRGFEQFF,TGTGCCAGCAGCCAAGAAGGTGGCAGGGGGTTTGAGCAGTTCTTC
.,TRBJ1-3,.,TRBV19,CASSIISGGAGSGNTIYF,TGTGCCAGTAGTATTATCTCTGGGGGCGCTGGGTCTGGAAACACCATATATTTT
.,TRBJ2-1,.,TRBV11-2,CASSLGVRDKGGNEQFF,TGTGCCAGCAGCTTAGGGGTCCGGGACAAAGGAGGCAATGAGCAGTTCTTC
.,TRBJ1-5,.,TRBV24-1,CATSDFYYGRRYENQPQHF,TGTGCCACCAGTGATTTTTATTATGGTCGTCGATATGAGAATCAGCCCCAGCATTTT
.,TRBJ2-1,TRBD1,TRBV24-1,CATEGDRGSYNEQFF,TGTGCCACCGAGGGGGACAGGGGCTCCTACAATGAGCAGTTCTTC
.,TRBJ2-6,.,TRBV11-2,CASSSSLSAGANVLTF,TGTGCCAGCAGCTCCTCCCTCTCGGCTGGGGCCAACGTCCTGACTTTC